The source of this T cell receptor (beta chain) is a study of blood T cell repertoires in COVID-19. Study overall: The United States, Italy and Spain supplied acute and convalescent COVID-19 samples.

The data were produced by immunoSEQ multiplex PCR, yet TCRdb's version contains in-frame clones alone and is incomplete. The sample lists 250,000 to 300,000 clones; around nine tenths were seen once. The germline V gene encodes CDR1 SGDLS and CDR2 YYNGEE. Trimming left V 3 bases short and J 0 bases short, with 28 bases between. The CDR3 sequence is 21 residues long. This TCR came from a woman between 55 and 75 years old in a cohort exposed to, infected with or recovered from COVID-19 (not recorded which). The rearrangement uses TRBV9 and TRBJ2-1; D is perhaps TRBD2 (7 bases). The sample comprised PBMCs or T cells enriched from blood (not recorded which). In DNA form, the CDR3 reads TGTGCCAGCAGCGGGAGCCTCACAGGGCTAGCGGACCCGAGCTCCTACAATGAGCAGTTCTTC. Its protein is CASSGSLTGLADPSSYNEQFF.